Each of the 8 T cell receptor beta chains below was sequenced from the same sample in a study of T cells after yellow fever vaccination. TCRdb reanalysed the 5' RACE reads using MiXCR and keeps one entry per CDR3 protein. The table shows 100,000 to 150,000 distinct CDR3 sequences, with under 9% occurring only once. Sequencing used CD8+ T cells sorted from PBMCs, obtained on the day of the yellow fever booster vaccination. Receptor source: a man aged 18 to 29 who received the YFV17D yellow fever vaccine.

The chain carries TRBV6-6 and TRBJ2-5; 12 bases match TRBD2. The CDR3 consists of 16 residues. Germline loops: CDR1 MNHNY, CDR2 SVGAGI (reference sequence). Trimming cost V 6 bases and J 1 base; bases outside gene matches: 6. The CDR3 region has the DNA TGTGCCAGCAGGCCCACTAGCGGGGGGCTCCAAGAGACCCAGTACTTC. Residues: CASRPTSGGLQETQYF.

CDR3 in amino acids: CASSLGTPPEAFF. The DNA of the CDR3 is TGTGCCAGCAGCCTGGGGACACCTCCTGAAGCTTTCTTT. The gene calls are TRBV7-2 and TRBJ1-1, with TRBD1 as a possible D gene (6 bases). Germline CDR1 reads SGHTA; CDR2 reads FQGNSA. This CDR3 has 13 amino acids. Trimming took 5 bases from V and 6 from J, leaving 13 bases between them.

This clonotype was counted only a few times. The J gene is TRBJ1-1, the V gene TRBV6-5, with TRBD1 matching over 8 bases. Looked up from germline, CDR1 is MNHEY and CDR2 is SVGAGI. V was clipped by 2 bases and J by 4 bases; unmatched bases: 3. The CDR3 spans 14 residues. CDR3 residues: CASSYKQGGTEAFF. In DNA, the CDR3 is TGTGCCAGCAGTTACAAACAGGGGGGCACTGAAGCTTTCTTT.

This clonotype came up many times. This chain links TRBV4-2 with TRBJ1-4; a possible D gene is TRBD1 (5 bases). The CDR3 is 14 residues long. Germline CDR1 reads LGHNA; CDR2 reads YNFKEQ. With 3 bases removed from V and 8 bases from J, the gap between germline ends came to 13 bases. CDR3 nucleotide sequence: TGTGCCAGCAGCCAGAAAGGGACTTTAGAAAAACTGTTTTTT. It is translated as CASSQKGTLEKLFF.

Ten or more counts support this clonotype. This chain uses TRBV4-2 with TRBJ2-7; 9 nucleotides align to TRBD2. CDR3 length: 16 residues. V trimming: 1 base; J trimming: 1 base; junction bases outside the gene matches: 5. CDR1 is LGHNA, CDR2 YNFKEQ, per germline. CDR3 bases: TGTGCCAGCAGCCAAGGCCCGGGACTAGCTTCCTACGAGCAGTACTTC. Its translation: CASSQGPGLASYEQYF.

V and J are TRBV5-4 and TRBJ2-1; tentative D call: TRBD2 (5 bases). Trimming removed 4 bases from V and 3 bases from J, with 14 bases in between. CDR3 length equals 15 residues. Germline values: CDR1 SGHNT, CDR2 YYREEE (reference sequence). DNA of the CDR3: TGTGCCAGCAGCACGGTTCCAGCGGACTACAATGAGCAGTTCTTC. Its translation is CASSTVPADYNEQFF.

This chain uses TRBV7-2 with TRBJ2-7, with 8 bases lining up with TRBD2. The germline gives CDR1 SGHTA, CDR2 FQGNSA. The V gene end was trimmed by 3 bases and the J gene end by 4 bases; junction bases not matched to a gene: 5. The CDR3 totals 14 residues. Here the CDR3 DNA reads TGTGCCAGCAGCTTTGTTAGCGGGGATTACGAGCAGTACGTC. It translates to CASSFVSGDYEQYV.

The rearrangement uses TRBV9 and TRBJ1-5; tentatively, D is TRBD1 (6 bases). The CDR3 is 14 amino acids. The germline V gene has CDR1 SGDLS and CDR2 YYNGEE. With 3 bases removed from V and 6 bases from J, the gap between germline ends came to 13 bases. CDR3 sequence reads: CASSAEGGAQPQHF. The CDR3 region has the DNA TGTGCCAGCAGCGCCGAAGGGGGAGCTCAGCCCCAGCATTTT.